Below are 12 T cell receptor beta chains sequenced from a single sample in a study of cytomegalovirus exposure and HLA in healthy donors. This PCR relied on a set of 60 Vbeta primers and 13 Jbeta primers. The table came from immunoSEQ multiplex PCR; TCRdb's copy has only in-frame clones and leaves some out. Found here are roughly 93,000 clones, 76% of them singletons; the top ten hold 3% to 3.5%. Sequenced input: PBMCs. These TCRs come from a man aged 40-55 years in good health and CMV-seronegative.

CDR3 DNA: TGCGCCAGCAGCTCCCAGGGGGGCAGCACTGAAGCTTTCTTT. Protein sequence: CASSSQGGSTEAFF. The rearrangement uses TRBV5-1 and TRBJ1-1, with TRBD1 identical over 7 bases. Trimming at V came to 3 bases and at J to 4 bases, leaving 6 bases not matched to a gene. Germline CDR1 is SGHRS and CDR2 is YFSETQ. The CDR3 runs to 14 residues.

The chain is built from TRBV7-9 and TRBJ2-5; 9 bases map to TRBD2. Germline CDR1 is SEHNR and CDR2 is FQNEAQ (reference sequence). The trim removed 3 bases at V and 5 bases at J, leaving 7 bases unmatched. The CDR3 consists of 15 residues. CDR3 DNA: TGTGCCAGCAGCTTCGTAGCGGGGGCGGTGGAGACCCAGTACTTC. It translates to CASSFVAGAVETQYF. The whole variable domain, filled in from reference TRBV7-9 and TRBJ2-5, reads DTGVSQNPRHKITKRGQNVTFRCDPISEHNRLYWYRQTLGQGPEFLTYFQNEAQLEKSRLLSDRFSAERPKGSFSTLEIQRTEQGDSAMYLCASSFVAGAVETQYFGPGTRLLVL.

The J gene is TRBJ2-3, the V gene TRBV6-5; TRBD1 aligns across 8 bases. The CDR3 is 14 amino acids. J was trimmed by 5 bases and V by 5 bases; bases with no gene match: 6. Germline-derived CDR1 and CDR2 are MNHEY and SVGAGI. The CDR3: CASSGRGRGDTQYF. The CDR3 DNA follows: TGTGCCAGCAGTGGCAGGGGGCGCGGAGATACGCAGTATTTT.

The J gene is TRBJ2-7, the V gene TRBV29-1, with D unclear. CDR1 and CDR2 (germline): SQVTM, ANQGSEA. V dropped 5 bases and J dropped 5 bases, with 13 bases sitting between them. CDR3 length equals 12 residues. The CDR3 sequence: CSVSVSSHEQYF. CDR3 nucleotide sequence: TGCAGCGTTTCGGTTAGCAGCCACGAGCAGTACTTC.

The chain is built from TRBV5-1 and TRBJ2-7; 7 bases line up with TRBD1. CDR1 and CDR2 (germline): SGHRS, YFSETQ. This CDR3 has 12 amino acids. V dropped 5 bases and J dropped 5; count of bases not matched to a gene: 4. The CDR3: CASRFQGDEQYF. For the CDR3, the DNA is TGCGCCAGCAGATTCCAGGGGGACGAGCAGTACTTC.

The chain carries TRBV28 and TRBJ2-4; D possibly corresponds to TRBD2 (6 bases). This CDR3 region has 16 residues. V was trimmed by 2 bases and J by 7 bases, leaving 18 bases between them. From germline, CDR1 is MDHEN and CDR2 SYDVKM. The CDR3 is CASSLLSRGGGNIQYF. CDR3 coding DNA: TGTGCCAGCAGTTTACTTTCGCGGGGTGGGGGGAACATTCAGTACTTC. Together with reference TRBV28 and TRBJ2-4, the CDR3 gives the full variable domain: DVKVTQSSRYLVKRTGEKVFLECVQDMDHENMFWYRQDPGLGLRLIYFSYDVKMKEKGDIPEGYSVSREKKERFSLILESASTNQTSMYLCASSLLSRGGGNIQYFGAGTRLSVL.

The V gene is TRBV6-6, the J gene TRBJ1-2; 8 bases map to TRBD1. Trimming took 4 bases from V and 6 from J; bases not matched to a gene: 1. The CDR3 extends over 12 amino acids. Germline V gene lookup returns CDR1 MNHNY and CDR2 SVGAGI (reference sequence). The CDR3 nucleotides are TGTGCCAGCAGTTCAGGGGGCGATGGCTACACCTTC. This translates into CASSSGGDGYTF.

This chain joins TRBV7-3 and TRBJ2-3; 10 nucleotides align to TRBD2. There are 20 residues in the CDR3. The V gene's germline CDR1 is SGHTA and CDR2 FQGTGA. The junction had 15 bases not matched to a gene; V was cut back by 0 bases and J by 3 bases. The CDR3 coding sequence is TGTGCCAGCAGCTTAACCGAAACAGCGGCTAGCGGGGGTCGTACAGATACGCAGTATTTT. Translated: CASSLTETAASGGRTDTQYF.

This chain uses TRBV5-4 with TRBJ2-6, with D unclear. The V gene's germline CDR1 is SGHNT and CDR2 YYREEE (reference sequence). Between the trimmed V and J ends, which lost 0 bases and 0 bases, there was a span of 7 bases. This CDR3 has 16 residues. This CDR3 reads CASSLGSVSGANVLTF. CDR3 in DNA: TGTGCCAGCAGCTTGGGGTCAGTCTCTGGGGCCAACGTCCTGACTTTC.

The rearrangement uses TRBV28 and TRBJ2-6; 9 bases align to TRBD1. The CDR3 has 21 residues. Trimming took 3 bases from V and 5 from J; bases not matched to a gene: 20. Germline CDR1 and CDR2: MDHEN and SYDVKM. The CDR3 spells CASSFSVVAPGQGDRANVLTF. The CDR3 DNA is TGTGCCAGCAGTTTTTCCGTGGTTGCGCCGGGACAGGGTGACAGGGCCAACGTCCTGACTTTC.

V gene TRBV7-9 combines with J gene TRBJ1-3; D unclear. Germline CDR1 is SEHNR and CDR2 is FQNEAQ (reference sequence). The V gene lost 5 bases and the J gene lost 2 bases, with 19 bases spanning the gap. This CDR3 spans 17 amino acids. This chain's CDR3 is CASSPQRAKGAGNTIYF. DNA for the CDR3: TGTGCCAGCAGCCCGCAAAGGGCCAAGGGAGCTGGAAACACCATATATTTT.

V gene TRBV7-8 combines with J gene TRBJ1-4, with 10 bases that match TRBD1. With V trimmed by 0 bases and J by 8 bases, 9 bases remained unmatched. CDR1 SGHVS and CDR2 FQNEAQ come from the germline V gene. The CDR3 has 17 residues. CDR3 in DNA: TGTGCCAGCAGCTTAGCGGGACCCGGGACAGGGGACGAAAAACTGTTTTTT. This sequence encodes CASSLAGPGTGDEKLFF.